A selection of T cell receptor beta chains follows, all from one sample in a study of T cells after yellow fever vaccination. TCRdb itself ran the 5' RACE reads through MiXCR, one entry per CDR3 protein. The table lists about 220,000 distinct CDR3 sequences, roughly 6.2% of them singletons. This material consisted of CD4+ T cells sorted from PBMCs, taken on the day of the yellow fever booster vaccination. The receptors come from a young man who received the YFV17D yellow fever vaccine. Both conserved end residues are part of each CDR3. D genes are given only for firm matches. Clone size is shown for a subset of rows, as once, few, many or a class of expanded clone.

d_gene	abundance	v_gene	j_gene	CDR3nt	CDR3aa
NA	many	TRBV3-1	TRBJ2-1	TGTGCCAGCAGCCCCGATGGCCACAATGAGCAGTTCTTC	CASSPDGHNEQFF
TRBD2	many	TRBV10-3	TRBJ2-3	TGTGCCATCAGAAGGACTAGCGGGGGCACAGATACGCAGTATTTT	CAIRRTSGGTDTQYF
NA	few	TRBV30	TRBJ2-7	TGTGCCTGGAGTGTGACGACTAGATCGGGAGTTCCCCCCTACGAGCAGTACTTC	CAWSVTTRSGVPPYEQYF
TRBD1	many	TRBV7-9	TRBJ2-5	TGTGCCAGCAGCCCGGGACAGCCGTACCAAGAGACCCAGTACTTC	CASSPGQPYQETQYF
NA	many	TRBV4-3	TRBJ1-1	TGCGCCAGCAGCCAAGAAGAGGGGAAAGGTAGGAACACTGAAGCTTTCTTT	CASSQEEGKGRNTEAFF
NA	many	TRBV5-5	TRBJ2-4	TGTGCCAGCAGTGGGGGCGAGGGCAAAAACATTCAGTACTTC	CASSGGEGKNIQYF
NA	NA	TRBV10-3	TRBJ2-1	TGTGCCATCAGGACAGTAGACAATGAGCAGTTCTTC	CAIRTVDNEQFF
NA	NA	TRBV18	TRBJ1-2	TGTGCCAGCTCACCATCCGGTGACTATGGCTACACCTTC	CASSPSGDYGYTF
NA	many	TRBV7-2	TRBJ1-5	TGTGCCAGCAGCTCCACCTGGGGGTCAGGGGGCAATCAGCCCCAGCATTTT	CASSSTWGSGGNQPQHF
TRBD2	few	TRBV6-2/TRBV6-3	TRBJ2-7	TGTGCCAGCACGAGCGGGGGGAACTACGAGCAGTACTTC	CASTSGGNYEQYF
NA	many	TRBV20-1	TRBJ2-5	TGCAGTGCTAGAAACGGACAAAGAGAGACCCAGTACTTC	CSARNGQRETQYF
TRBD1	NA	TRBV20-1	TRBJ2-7	TGCAGTGCTAGAGCCGGGCCCTGGGGACAGAAGGCTAACTTC	CSARAGPWGQKANF
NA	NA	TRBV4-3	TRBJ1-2	TGCGCCAGCAGCCATGATGCACCGGGACTGGATGGCTACACCTTC	CASSHDAPGLDGYTF
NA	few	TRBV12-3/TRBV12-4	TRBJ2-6	TGTGCCAGCAGTTGGCGACTCTCTGGGGCCAACGTCCTGACTTTC	CASSWRLSGANVLTF
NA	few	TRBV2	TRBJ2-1	TGTGCCAGCAGTGTTCAGGGTCAACCCTACAATGAGCAGTTCTTC	CASSVQGQPYNEQFF
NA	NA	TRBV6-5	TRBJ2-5	TGTGCCAGCAGTTACTCCCAACGACGGGAGACCCAGTACTTC	CASSYSQRRETQYF
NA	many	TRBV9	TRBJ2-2	TGTGCCAGCAGAGCACTACAGGCGTCCGGGGAGCTGTTTTTT	CASRALQASGELFF
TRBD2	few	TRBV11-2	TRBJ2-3	TGTGCCAGCAGCTTTTCTAAGGGGACTAGCGGGCCAGATACGCAGTATTTT	CASSFSKGTSGPDTQYF
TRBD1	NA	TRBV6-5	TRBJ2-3	TGTGCCAGCAGTTCACACAGGGGGCTGAGTTCAGATACGCAGTATTTT	CASSSHRGLSSDTQYF
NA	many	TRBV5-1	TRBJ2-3	TGCGCCAGCAGCTTAGGTGGCGGGGGCGCAGATACGCAGTATTTT	CASSLGGGGADTQYF
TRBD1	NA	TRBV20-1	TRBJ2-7	TGCAGTGCCGGAGGGACAGGGCACGAGCAGTACTTC	CSAGGTGHEQYF
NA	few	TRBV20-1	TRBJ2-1	TGCAGTGCCACTTCCGGAGCGGGCCGGAATGAGCAGTTCTTC	CSATSGAGRNEQFF
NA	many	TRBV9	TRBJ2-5	TGTGCCAGCAGCGTAGTTCCGAGTGGGGAAGAGACCCAGTACTTC	CASSVVPSGEETQYF
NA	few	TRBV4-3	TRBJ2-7	TGCGCCAGCAGCCAAGATCAAGGTTTGACTCCCTACGAGCAGTACTTC	CASSQDQGLTPYEQYF
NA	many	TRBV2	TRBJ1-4	TGTGCCAGCGGTGACCGGGTTACTGGCGAAAAACTGTTTTTT	CASGDRVTGEKLFF
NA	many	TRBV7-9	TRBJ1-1	TGTGCCAGCAGCTTACCCCCATTGAACACTGAAGCTTTCTTT	CASSLPPLNTEAFF
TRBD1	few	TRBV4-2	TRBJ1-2	TGTGCCAGCAGCGGAACGGGACAGGGCAACTATGGCTACACCTTC	CASSGTGQGNYGYTF
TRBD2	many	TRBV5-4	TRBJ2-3	TGTGCCAGCAGCTCGGGACTACTCAAGCAGTATTTT	CASSSGLLKQYF
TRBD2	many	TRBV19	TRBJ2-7	TGTGCCAGTAGACCTTTAGCGGGATCCTACGAGCAGTACTTC	CASRPLAGSYEQYF
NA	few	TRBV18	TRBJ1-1	TGTGCCAGCTCACCACCGGTCGTCAGTCCAGAAGCTTTCTTT	CASSPPVVSPEAFF
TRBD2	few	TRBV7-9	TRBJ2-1	TGTGCCAGCAGCCCGAGAAGTAGCGGGGGGGCGAATGAGCAGTTCTTC	CASSPRSSGGANEQFF
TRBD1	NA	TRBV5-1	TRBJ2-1	TGCGTCAGCAGCTTGTCCCCGGGACAGCTGAATGAGCAGTTCTTC	CVSSLSPGQLNEQFF
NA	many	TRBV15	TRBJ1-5	TGTGCCACCAGCAAGGGGGGCAATCAGCCCCAGCATTTT	CATSKGGNQPQHF
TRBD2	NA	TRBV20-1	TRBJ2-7	TGCAGTGCTAGCAGAGCGGGAGTCGCGGGAGAGCAGTACTTC	CSASRAGVAGEQYF
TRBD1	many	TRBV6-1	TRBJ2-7	TGTGCCAGCAGTGAGCCGGGACAGGGTCTCTACGAGCAGTACTTC	CASSEPGQGLYEQYF
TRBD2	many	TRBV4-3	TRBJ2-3	TGCGCCAGCAGCTCCCGGGGGGTAGATACGCAGTATTTT	CASSSRGVDTQYF
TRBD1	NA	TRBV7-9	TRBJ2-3	TGTGCCAGCAGCCACGACAGGGAGATAGCTAGCACAGATACGCAGTATTTT	CASSHDREIASTDTQYF
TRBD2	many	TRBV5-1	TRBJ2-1	TGCGCCAGCAGCTTGTACCCAGCGGGGGATACCATGCAGTTCTTC	CASSLYPAGDTMQFF
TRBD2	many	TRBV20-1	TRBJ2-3	TGCAGCATCGTAGCGGGAGGTCGGGATACGCAGTATTTT	CSIVAGGRDTQYF
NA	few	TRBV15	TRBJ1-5	TGTGCCACATCGGATGATAGCAATCAGCCCCAGCATTTT	CATSDDSNQPQHF
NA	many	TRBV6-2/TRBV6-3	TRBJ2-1	TGTGCCAGCAGTTACGGGGGCGGGAAATACTCCTACAATGAGCAGTTCTTC	CASSYGGGKYSYNEQFF
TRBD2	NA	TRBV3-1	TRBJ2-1	TGTGCCAGCAGCCAACCGGGACTACTTACCTACAATGAGCAGTTCTTC	CASSQPGLLTYNEQFF
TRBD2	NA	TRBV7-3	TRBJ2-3	TGTGCCAGCAGCTTACCTGGACTAGGGACCCTAGGGTTCACAGATACGCAGTATTTT	CASSLPGLGTLGFTDTQYF
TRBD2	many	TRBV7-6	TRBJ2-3	TGTGCCAGCAGCCTTACTAGCGGGATGGGCTCAGATACGCAGTATTTT	CASSLTSGMGSDTQYF
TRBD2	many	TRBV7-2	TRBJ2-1	TGTGCCAGCAGCAAGGGACTAGCGGGAGGAGTTGAGCAGTTCTTC	CASSKGLAGGVEQFF
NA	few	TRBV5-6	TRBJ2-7	TGTGCCAGCAGCTTGCCGTCGGCGGGGACAACCTACGAGCAGTACTTC	CASSLPSAGTTYEQYF
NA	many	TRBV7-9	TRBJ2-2	TGTGCCAGCAGCTGGGGAGCTGTGAACACCGGGGAGCTGTTTTTT	CASSWGAVNTGELFF
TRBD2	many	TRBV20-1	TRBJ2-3	TGCAGTGCTAGAAATATAGCGGGCTCGACAGATACGCAGTATTTT	CSARNIAGSTDTQYF
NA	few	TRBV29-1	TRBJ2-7	TGCAGCGTCAGGGGGGACGGACCCTACGAGCAGTACTTC	CSVRGDGPYEQYF
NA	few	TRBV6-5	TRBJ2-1	TGTGCCAGCGACCCGGGACTTGTCTACAATGAGCAGTTCTTC	CASDPGLVYNEQFF
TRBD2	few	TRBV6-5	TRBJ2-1	TGTGCCAGCAGCACTTCACTAGCGGGAGGGCTAAATGAGCAGTTCTTC	CASSTSLAGGLNEQFF
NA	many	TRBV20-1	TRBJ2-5	TGCAGTGCGCTAAGGGGGGAGACCCAGTACTTC	CSALRGETQYF
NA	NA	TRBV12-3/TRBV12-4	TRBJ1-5	TGTGCCAGCAGTTCTATGGTATCTCAGCCCCAGCATTTT	CASSSMVSQPQHF
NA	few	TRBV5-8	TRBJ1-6	TGTGCCAGCAGCACCAAGGACGGGAATTCACCCCTCCACTTT	CASSTKDGNSPLHF